The 21 T cell receptor beta chains listed next were all sequenced from one sample in a study of T cell responses to AZD1222 COVID-19 vaccine. The data were produced by immunoSEQ multiplex PCR, yet TCRdb's version contains in-frame clones alone and is incomplete. The sample contains about 140,000 clones, approximately 92% of which appear only once. Sample: peripheral blood, taken 28 days after the second AZD1222 dose. The receptors stem from an adult who received the AZD1222 COVID-19 vaccine.

The chain joins TRBV23-1 to TRBJ2-6; no firm D call. TRBV23-1 falls under the ORF class, with uncertain function. V was clipped by 5 bases and J by 7 bases, with 18 bases between them. CDR3 size: 16 residues. Written as DNA, the CDR3 is TGCGCCAGCAGTTCAAAGTGGGTAATGTTAGCCAACGTCCTGACTTTC. Protein: CASSSKWVMLANVLTF.

This clone showed up just once. The rearrangement links TRBV18 to TRBJ1-2; 9 nucleotides align to TRBD1. Trimming took 3 bases from V and 8 from J; bases not matched to a gene: 7. Germline-derived CDR1 and CDR2 are KGHSH and LQKENI. The CDR3 has 14 amino acids. The CDR3 DNA reads as TGTGCCAGCTCACCGTGGGACAGGGAGGAAGGCTACACCTTC. The encoded protein is CASSPWDREEGYTF.

V is TRBV6-5 and J is TRBJ2-1; D is possibly TRBD1 (6 bases). This CDR3 is built from 14 residues. Trimming removed 9 bases from V and 9 bases from J, with 21 bases in between. Germline CDR1 reads MNHEY; CDR2 reads SVGAGI. The CDR3 DNA follows: TGTGCCAGTAAAATTACCCAGGGGTTGGCTGAGCAGTTCTTC. It codes for CASKITQGLAEQFF.

The V gene is TRBV1, the J gene TRBJ2-3; TRBD2, the table's D call, lacks a check against the DNA. TRBV1 is assigned pseudogene status. The CDR3 loop spans 18 amino acids. The CDR3 DNA is TGCACCAGCAGCCAAGCCAGCGGACTAGCGGGGGGGACAGATACGCAGTATTTT. It is translated as CTSSQASGLAGGTDTQYF.

This chain links TRBV3-1 (or the pseudogene TRBV3-2) with TRBJ2-7, with D maybe TRBD2 (7 bases). The CDR3 sequence is 13 residues long. Germline CDR1 and CDR2: LGHDT and YNNKEL (reference sequence). V was cut by 4 bases and J by 5 bases, with 12 bases left in between. This chain's CDR3 is CASSPLGGHEQYF. The CDR3, as DNA: TGTGCCAGCAGCCCACTGGGGGGGCACGAGCAGTACTTC.

The chain carries TRBV27 and TRBJ1-4; no clear D gene. Germline values: CDR1 MNHEY, CDR2 SMNVEV (reference sequence). V was pared by 2 bases and J by 8 bases, with 9 bases between. The CDR3 sequence is 13 residues long. CDR3 sequence (DNA): TGTGCCAGCAGTTTAAGACTCACCGAAAAACTGTTTTTT. This codes for CASSLRLTEKLFF.

The J gene is TRBJ1-5, the V gene TRBV7-9, with D possibly matching TRBD1 (5 bases). V lost 2 bases and J 2 bases, leaving 7 bases between the germline ends. This CDR3 is built from 14 residues. Germline assignment: CDR1 SEHNR and CDR2 FQNEAQ (reference sequence). CDR3 DNA: TGTGCCAGCAGCTTATCCAGGGGCAATCAGCCCCAGCATTTT. Translated: CASSLSRGNQPQHF. The variable domain in full, completed from reference TRBV7-9 and TRBJ1-5, reads DTGVSQNPRHKITKRGQNVTFRCDPISEHNRLYWYRQTLGQGPEFLTYFQNEAQLEKSRLLSDRFSAERPKGSFSTLEIQRTEQGDSAMYLCASSLSRGNQPQHFGDGTRLSIL.

This chain joins TRBV7-3 and TRBJ2-2, with 8 positions matching TRBD2. The J segment lost 4 bases and the V segment lost 6 bases, leaving 10 bases of the junction unmatched. The CDR3 consists of 16 residues. Germline lookup yields CDR1 SGHTA and CDR2 FQGTGA. This chain's CDR3 is CASRPASGGSTGELFF. CDR3 coding DNA: TGTGCCAGCAGGCCCGCCTCGGGGGGGAGCACCGGGGAGCTGTTTTTT. The full variable domain, its missing parts supplied by reference TRBV7-3 and TRBJ2-2, is GAGVSQTPSNKVTEKGKYVELRCDPISGHTALYWYRQSLGQGPEFLIYFQGTGAADDSGLPNDRFFAVRPEGSVSTLKIQRTERGDSAVYLCASRPASGGSTGELFFGEGSRLTVL.

The CDR3 sequence is CAWSGIADQPQHF. CDR3 sequence (DNA): TGTGCCTGGAGTGGGATTGCCGATCAGCCCCAGCATTTT. V gene TRBV30 combines with J gene TRBJ1-5; D remains unclear. This CDR3 has 13 residues. Deletions cut 1 base from V and 5 bases from J, with 9 bases between. From germline, CDR1 is GTSNPN and CDR2 SVGIG (reference sequence).

The rearrangement joins TRBV2 to TRBJ1-2, with 8 bases identical to TRBD1. The CDR3 covers 14 residues. Germline CDR1 and CDR2: SNHLY and FYNNEI. The junction had 5 bases not matched to a gene; V was cut back by 6 bases and J by 2 bases. The CDR3 nucleotides read TGTGCCAGCAGGACTGGACAGGGCAACTATGGCTACACCTTC. Translating gives CASRTGQGNYGYTF.

CDR3 DNA sequence: TGTGCCAGCAGTTACGGGAGCCTCCCCTACAATGAGCAGTTCTTC. Protein: CASSYGSLPYNEQFF. This rearrangement joins TRBV6-5 to TRBJ2-1; D may be TRBD2 (5 bases). CDR3 size: 15 residues. The V gene's germline CDR1 is MNHEY and CDR2 SVGAGI. The germline V and J ends were trimmed by 2 bases and 2 bases, with 10 bases remaining between them.

This chain links TRBV10-3 with TRBJ1-1; possible D gene TRBD1, 6 bases. Trimming took 3 bases from V and 0 from J, leaving 11 bases between them. The germline CDR1 and CDR2 sequences are ENHRY and SYGVKD. The CDR3 is made up of 15 amino acids. The CDR3, as DNA: TGTGCCATCAGTGATATCCGGGACATGAACACTGAAGCTTTCTTT. It yields the protein CAISDIRDMNTEAFF.

J is TRBJ1-5 and V is TRBV5-1, with a tentative D call TRBD1 (6 bases). Germline CDR1 reads SGHRS; CDR2 reads YFSETQ. The ends were cut back, 4 bases at V and 5 bases at J, with 13 bases in the middle. There are 14 residues in the CDR3. CDR3 in amino acids: CASSLDRWDQPQHF. Here the CDR3 DNA reads TGCGCCAGCAGCCTTGACAGGTGGGATCAGCCCCAGCATTTT.

The chain has TRBV5-4 and TRBJ2-1; 9 nucleotides match TRBD2. Germline V gene data show CDR1 as SGHNT and CDR2 as YYREEE (reference sequence). V shed 0 bases and J 9 bases; nucleotides not matched to a gene: 10. This CDR3 spans 16 amino acids. Written as DNA, the CDR3 is TGTGCCAGCAGCTTGGGACAGCGGGGGGCTCTAGGTGAGCAGTTCTTC. As protein: CASSLGQRGALGEQFF.

The chain carries TRBV27 and TRBJ1-6; maybe TRBD1 (5 bases). Trimming removed 8 bases at V and 7 bases at J, with 18 bases between. The germline CDR1 and CDR2 sequences are MNHEY and SMNVEV (reference sequence). The CDR3 has 15 residues. The CDR3 nucleotides read TGTGCCAGCCGGCCGGGGGACCGGAGGAATTCACCCCTCCACTTT. This codes for CASRPGDRRNSPLHF.

The DNA of the CDR3 is TGTGCCAGCTCGTGGACAGGGGGCGCTTTCTATGAGCAGTTCTTC. Translated: CASSWTGGAFYEQFF. The V gene is TRBV18, the J gene TRBJ2-1; TRBD1 matches 11 bases. After removal of 6 bases from V and 8 bases from J, the junction contained 9 bases not matched to a gene. CDR3 length: 15 residues. Germline-derived CDR1 and CDR2 are KGHSH and LQKENI.

The chain is built from TRBV5-1 and TRBJ2-1; tentative D call: TRBD1 (5 bases). The CDR3 runs 13 residues. Germline V gene sequence: CDR1 SGHRS, CDR2 YFSETQ. Trimming pared 1 base from V and 4 bases from J, leaving 6 bases between. This CDR3 reads CASSLTGYNEQFF. Written as DNA, the CDR3 is TGCGCCAGCAGCTTGACAGGATACAATGAGCAGTTCTTC.

The gene calls are TRBV6-5 and TRBJ2-3, with D possibly TRBD2 on 7 matching bases. Trimming stripped 1 base from V and 6 bases from J, with 14 bases between. Germline lookup yields CDR1 MNHEY and CDR2 SVGAGI. The CDR3 sequence is 15 residues long. The CDR3 bases are TGTGCCAGCAGTTACTTCGCGGGGGCCCAGGATACGCAGTATTTT. Residues: CASSYFAGAQDTQYF.

The chain employs TRBV9 and TRBJ1-5, with 9 bases lining up with TRBD1. CDR1 and CDR2 from the germline V gene are SGDLS and YYNGEE. The CDR3 runs 16 residues. With V trimmed by 3 bases and J by 7 bases, 11 bases remained unmatched. The CDR3 is CASSAPGQGGNQPQHF. DNA of the CDR3: TGTGCCAGCAGCGCCCCGGGACAGGGTGGTAACCAGCCCCAGCATTTT.

V usage is TRBV3-1 (or the pseudogene TRBV3-2) and J usage is TRBJ1-1; 7 bases fit TRBD1. The CDR3 totals 14 residues. Germline CDR1 LGHDT, CDR2 YNNKEL (reference sequence). The junction had 3 bases not matched to a gene; V was cut back by 4 bases and J by 1 base. The CDR3 reads CASSRGQKNTEAFF. CDR3 bases: TGTGCCAGCAGCCGGGGACAGAAGAACACTGAAGCTTTCTTT.

V and J are TRBV7-9 and TRBJ1-1; D remains ambiguous. V was clipped by 5 bases and J by 7 bases, with 14 bases between them. Germline V gene sequence: CDR1 SEHNR, CDR2 FQNEAQ (reference sequence). The CDR3 extends over 13 amino acids. The CDR3 region has the DNA TGTGCCAGCAGCACCCGGGAGACCAGTGAAGCTTTCTTT. This sequence encodes CASSTRETSEAFF.